This T cell receptor (beta chain) came from a study of cytomegalovirus exposure and HLA in healthy donors. Losses at the gene ends were 3 bases for V and 6 bases for J; bases not matched to a gene: 6. The CDR3 extends over 15 amino acids. Germline CDR1 SGHRS, CDR2 YFSETQ. 13 Jbeta primers and 60 Vbeta primers were used for the PCR. TCRdb's table, derived via immunoSEQ multiplex PCR, lists solely in-frame clones and lacks some. The sample shows 150,000 to 200,000 clones, approximately 84% of them seen only once. The TCR originated in a man aged 50 or older in good health and CMV-seronegative. Sequenced sample: PBMCs. The chain is built from TRBV5-1 and TRBJ2-2; 9 positions match TRBD1. CDR3 sequence: CASSYGTGLAGELFF. In DNA, the CDR3 is TGCGCCAGCAGCTATGGGACAGGGTTGGCCGGGGAGCTGTTTTTT.